Included here is one TCR beta chain sequence, with context. There is no known antigen for this receptor. Per-base qualities were not stored, and no clone one base away is much larger. Libraries were built with the immunoSEQ multiplex PCR assay. The original pipeline was this. A statistical classification framework was built for diagnosing cytomegalovirus status from the catalog of TCR beta chain sequences. In its TCRdb copy, this immuneACCESS table keeps in-frame sequences only and misses some clones. Where compared with another copy, unresolved V genes explain less than half of these, and the others have no known cause. D and trimming come from the DNA, and the V and J calls and clone size come from that table. In this sample the table shows around 300,000 clones, roughly 86% of which occur a single time. The ten largest account for over 0.9% of the sample. Separate from the approximately 700-subject first cohort, the validation cohort of 95 to 150 subjects was the group to which the donors belonged.

From the cysteine up to the phenylalanine, the CDR3 has a length of 14 residues. The CDR3 DNA has 42 bases and is translated from base 1. The germline V gene gives CDR1 as MGHRA and CDR2 as YSYEKL. V loses 1 base, J loses 3 bases, and the germline ends lie 10 bases apart. The data are from a study of cytomegalovirus exposure and HLA in healthy donors (dated by TCRdb to about 2017). A note on the overall study: A later analysis indicated that the 130 or so validation repertoires were generated on the platform also employed for the 670 or so repertoires of the first cohort. The study aimed to test whether signatures of past pathogen exposure could be identified by cataloging public T cell receptors. A separate validation cohort of over 95 different subjects was used in addition to the roughly 720-subject first cohort. High-throughput TCR immunosequencing, statistical association of individual TCRs with disease status, and machine learning were combined to predict cytomegalovirus infection status.

General study outcomes and caveats: The classifier was reported to diagnose cytomegalovirus status with high specificity and sensitivity in both the original and validation cohorts. The study gave a list of some 150 TCR beta chains associated with cytomegalovirus. In vitro tests confirmed that three of the cytomegalovirus-associated TCR beta chains recognize cytomegalovirus antigens. According to the authors, the approach could potentially be generalized to other disease states and immunological phenotypes. Across donors, most TCR sequences were observed very rarely, whereas some public TCRs were present in many individuals. The validation cohort had no HLA typing available for a later analysis, so co-occurrence within that cohort was assessed over all 130 or so repertoires. A later analysis found that TCRs clustered in the first cohort also tended to co-occur in the 130 or so validation repertoires, with 94% of cluster scores above 0.

Rearrangement joined TRBV4-1 to TRBJ2-7; the D gene identity is not certain. This receptor was obtained from a man between 25 and 39 years old in good health and CMV-seronegative. Sequencing was performed on PBMCs. The CDR3 region: CASSQAPWSYEQYF. The DNA sequence reads TGCGCCAGCAGCCAAGCCCCTTGGAGCTACGAGCAGTACTTC.